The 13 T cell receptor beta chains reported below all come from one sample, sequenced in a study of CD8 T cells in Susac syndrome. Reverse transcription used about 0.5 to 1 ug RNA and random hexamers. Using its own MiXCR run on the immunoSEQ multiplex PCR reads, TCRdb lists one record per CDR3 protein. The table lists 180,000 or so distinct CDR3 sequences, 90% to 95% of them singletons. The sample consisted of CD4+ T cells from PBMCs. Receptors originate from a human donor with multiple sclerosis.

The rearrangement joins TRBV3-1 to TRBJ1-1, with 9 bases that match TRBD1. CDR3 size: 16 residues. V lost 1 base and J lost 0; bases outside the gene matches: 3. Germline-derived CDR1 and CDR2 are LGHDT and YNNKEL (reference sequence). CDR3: CASSQGTGVLNTEAFF. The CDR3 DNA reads TGTGCCAGCAGCCAAGGGACAGGGGTGTTGAACACTGAAGCTTTCTTT.

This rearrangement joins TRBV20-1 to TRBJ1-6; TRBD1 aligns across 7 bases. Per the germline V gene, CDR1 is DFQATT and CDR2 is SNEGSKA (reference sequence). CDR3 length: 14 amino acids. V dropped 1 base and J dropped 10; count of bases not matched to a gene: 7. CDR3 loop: CSARVSTGNSPLHF. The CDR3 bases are TGCAGTGCTAGAGTCTCGACAGGGAACTCACCCCTCCACTTT.

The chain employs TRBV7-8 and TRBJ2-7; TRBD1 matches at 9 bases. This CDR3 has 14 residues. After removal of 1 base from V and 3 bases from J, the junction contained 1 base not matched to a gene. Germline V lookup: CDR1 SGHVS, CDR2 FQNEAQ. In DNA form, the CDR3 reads TGTGCCAGCAGCTTAGAGGGACAGGGCTACGAGCAGTACTTC. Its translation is CASSLEGQGYEQYF.

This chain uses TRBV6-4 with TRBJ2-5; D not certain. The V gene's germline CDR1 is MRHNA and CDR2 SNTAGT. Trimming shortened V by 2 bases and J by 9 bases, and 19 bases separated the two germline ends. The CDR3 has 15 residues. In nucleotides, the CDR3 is TGTGCCAGCAGTGACGTGGGCCTCCCCCCCCAGGCCCAGTACTTC. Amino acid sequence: CASSDVGLPPQAQYF.

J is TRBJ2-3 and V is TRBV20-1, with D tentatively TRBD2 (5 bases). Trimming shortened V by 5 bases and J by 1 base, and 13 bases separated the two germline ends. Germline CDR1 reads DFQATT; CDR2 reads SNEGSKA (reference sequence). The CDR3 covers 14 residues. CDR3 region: CSASLLSGTDTQYF. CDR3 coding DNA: TGCAGTGCTTCACTTCTTAGCGGCACAGATACGCAGTATTTT.

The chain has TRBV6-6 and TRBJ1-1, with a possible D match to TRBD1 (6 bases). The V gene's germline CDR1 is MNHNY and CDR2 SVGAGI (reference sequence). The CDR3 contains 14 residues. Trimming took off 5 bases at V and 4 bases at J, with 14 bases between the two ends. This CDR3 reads CASSGYRVGTEAFF. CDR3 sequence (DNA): TGTGCCAGCAGTGGATACAGGGTGGGCACTGAAGCTTTCTTT.

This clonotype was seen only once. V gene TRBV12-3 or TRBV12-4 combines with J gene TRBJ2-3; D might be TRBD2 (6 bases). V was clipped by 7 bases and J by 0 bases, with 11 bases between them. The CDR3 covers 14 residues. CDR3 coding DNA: TGTGCCAGCATCCTGAGCGGGAGCACAGATACGCAGTATTTT. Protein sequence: CASILSGSTDTQYF.

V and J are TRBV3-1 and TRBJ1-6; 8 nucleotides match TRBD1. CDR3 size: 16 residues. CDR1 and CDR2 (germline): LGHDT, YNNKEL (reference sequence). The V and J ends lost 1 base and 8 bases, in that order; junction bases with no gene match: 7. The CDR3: CASSQAGGGMYSPLHF. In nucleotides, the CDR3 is TGTGCCAGCAGCCAAGCAGGGGGCGGAATGTATTCACCCCTCCACTTT.

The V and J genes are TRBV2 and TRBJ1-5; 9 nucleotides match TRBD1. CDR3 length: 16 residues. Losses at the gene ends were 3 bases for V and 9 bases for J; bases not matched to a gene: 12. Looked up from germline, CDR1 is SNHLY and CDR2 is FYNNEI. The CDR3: CASSDGTGLSHVPQHF. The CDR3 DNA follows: TGTGCCAGCAGTGACGGGACAGGGCTATCACATGTGCCCCAGCATTTT.

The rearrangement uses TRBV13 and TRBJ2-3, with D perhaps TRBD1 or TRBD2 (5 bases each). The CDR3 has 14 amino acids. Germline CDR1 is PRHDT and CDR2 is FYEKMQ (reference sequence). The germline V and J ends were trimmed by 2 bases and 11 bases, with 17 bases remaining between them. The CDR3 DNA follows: TGTGCCAGCAGCTTAATGGGGGTCCGGGACCGGCAGTATTTT. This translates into CASSLMGVRDRQYF.

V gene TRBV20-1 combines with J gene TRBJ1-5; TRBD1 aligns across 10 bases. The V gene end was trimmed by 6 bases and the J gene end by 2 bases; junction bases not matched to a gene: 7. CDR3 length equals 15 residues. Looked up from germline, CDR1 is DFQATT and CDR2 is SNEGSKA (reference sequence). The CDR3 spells CSATDRGLGNQPQHF. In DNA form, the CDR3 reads TGCAGTGCCACGGACAGGGGGTTGGGCAATCAGCCCCAGCATTTT.

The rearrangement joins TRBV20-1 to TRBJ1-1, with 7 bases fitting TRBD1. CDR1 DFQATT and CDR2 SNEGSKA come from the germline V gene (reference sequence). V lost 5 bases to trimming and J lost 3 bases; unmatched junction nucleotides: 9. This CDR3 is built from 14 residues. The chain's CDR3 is CSAQNPTGDTEAFF. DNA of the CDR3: TGCAGTGCTCAGAATCCAACAGGGGACACTGAAGCTTTCTTT.

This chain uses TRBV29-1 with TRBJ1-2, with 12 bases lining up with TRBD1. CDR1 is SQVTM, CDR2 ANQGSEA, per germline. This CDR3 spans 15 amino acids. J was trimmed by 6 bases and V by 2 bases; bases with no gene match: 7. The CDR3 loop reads CSVETGTGGLDGYTF. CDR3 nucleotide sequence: TGCAGCGTTGAAACCGGGACAGGGGGCTTGGATGGCTACACCTTC.